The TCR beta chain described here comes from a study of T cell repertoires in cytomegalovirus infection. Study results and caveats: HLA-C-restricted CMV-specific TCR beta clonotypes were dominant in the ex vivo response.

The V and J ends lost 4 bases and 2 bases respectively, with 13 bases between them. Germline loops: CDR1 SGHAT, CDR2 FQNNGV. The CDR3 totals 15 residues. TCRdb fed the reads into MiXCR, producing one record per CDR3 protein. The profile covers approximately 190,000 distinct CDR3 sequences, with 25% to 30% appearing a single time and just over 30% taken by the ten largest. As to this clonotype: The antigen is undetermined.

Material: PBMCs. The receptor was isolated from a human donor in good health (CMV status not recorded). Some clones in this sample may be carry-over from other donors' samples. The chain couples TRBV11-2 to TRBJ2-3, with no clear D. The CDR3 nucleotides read TGTGCCAGCAGCTCGAATCCTGGCCCCACAGATACGCAGTATTTT. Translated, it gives CASSSNPGPTDTQYF.